This TCR beta chain was sequenced for a study of T cells in Graves' hyperthyroidism and ophthalmopathy. Study-level findings and limits: Prediction of ophthalmopathy progression came a median around 6.5 months pre-onset.

Germline CDR1 and CDR2: SGHAT and FQNNGV. CDR3 length: 21 amino acids. Unmatched junction bases numbered 15, after V lost 4 bases and J lost 1 base. There were TCR beta CDR3 regions amplified from RNA transcripts. Using the HTBI primer set, a first-round RT-PCR was run on the TCR CDR3. Each CDR3 protein is one row after TCRdb ran MiXCR on the multiplex PCR reads. Of around 540,000 distinct CDR3 sequences listed, about 16% are singletons. Ophthalmopathy in the patients scored at least 3 on Clinical Activity Score and at least 4 on NOSPECS grade, lasting under 3 months. Any patient presenting with uncontrolled infection, other autoimmune disease, pregnancy or lactation was left out. Source material for PBMCs was more than 7.5 ml fresh peripheral blood. This clonotype was observed a few times. Its specificity is not known.

The sequenced material came from blood. This TCR was sampled from a woman under 40 with Graves' ophthalmopathy. V and J are TRBV11-2 and TRBJ2-1; 14 nucleotides line up with TRBD2. This chain's CDR3 is CASSSRGRGTSGSKSYNEQFF. CDR3 DNA sequence: TGTGCCAGCAGCTCCAGGGGGAGGGGGACTAGCGGGAGTAAATCCTACAATGAGCAGTTCTTC.